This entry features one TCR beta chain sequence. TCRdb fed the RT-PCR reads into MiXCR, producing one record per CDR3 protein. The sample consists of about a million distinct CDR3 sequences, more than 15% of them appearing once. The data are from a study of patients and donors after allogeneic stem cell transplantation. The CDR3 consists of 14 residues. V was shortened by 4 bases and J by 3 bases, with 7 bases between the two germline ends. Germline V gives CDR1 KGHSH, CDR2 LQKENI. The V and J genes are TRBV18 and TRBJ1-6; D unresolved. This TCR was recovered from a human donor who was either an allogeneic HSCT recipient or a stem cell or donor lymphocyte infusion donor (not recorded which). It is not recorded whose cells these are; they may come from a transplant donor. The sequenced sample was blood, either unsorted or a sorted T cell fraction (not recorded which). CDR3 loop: CASSRELYNSPLHF. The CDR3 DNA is TGTGCCAGCTCACGGGAACTCTATAATTCACCCCTCCACTTT.